These T cell receptor beta chains were read from a single sample in a study of CD8+ T cells in alopecia areata. Sequencing used immunoSEQ multiplex PCR; TCRdb keeps in-frame clones, though not all of them. The sample has some 51,000 clones; 90% to 97% are singletons. The starting material was CD8+ T cells sorted from blood, obtained at week 0. These receptors came from a human donor with alopecia areata. The conserved cysteine and the conserved F or W are not part of the CDR3 here. The order of the fields is clone size, V gene, CDR3 protein. Some rows mark clone size as missing; the rest say once, few, many or name a class of expanded clone.

>once|TRBV10-3
ATTGLDSYEQY
>NA|TRBV12-5
ASGLSRNEQY
>NA|TRBV7-2
ASRLSGAHTDTQY
>NA|TRBV5-1
ASSSLQGVPSGANVLT
>once|TRBV25-1
ASTRWDTDTQY
>NA|TRBV5-1
ASSLGQGNNEQF
>NA|TRBV23-1
ASSHKDRNDSYNEQF
>NA|TRBV7-9
ASSHGPDYEQY
>once|TRBV14
ASSQDPGLQETQY
>NA|TRBV29-1
SVETGDGYEQY
>NA|TRBV27
ASSRTSGGANEQY
>NA|TRBV10-3
AISRLAGSQETQY
>once|TRBV6-5
AKQGDETQY
>once|TRBV7-2
ASSLVARGGRNNEQF
>NA|TRBV15
ATSREWQPYNEQF
>NA|TRBV6-1
ASQGPGGYEQY
>NA|TRBV27
ASSLSPSGNTDTQY
>NA|TRBV4-1
ASSQASGGYNEQF
>NA|TRBV12-5
ASGFSGYQPQH
>once|TRBV13
ASSLDRGSYEQY
>NA|TRBV7-9
ASKTTGPHYEQY
>once|TRBV15
ATSRIIGDGHTQY
>NA|TRBV7-2
ASSLVTGNYGYT
>NA|TRBV27
ASSSWGGQSEQF
>once|TRBV11-2
ASSSDRGAYEQY
>NA|TRBV7-2
ASSLDRGGTEAF
>NA|TRBV5-1
ASNDNGLGSLEQF
>NA|TRBV7-9
ASSPGQGGDEQF
>NA|TRBV19
ASSNRGGNEQY